These 5 T cell receptor beta chains originate from one sample sequenced in a study of T cell responses to AZD1222 COVID-19 vaccine. Assay used: immunoSEQ multiplex PCR; TCRdb lists only in-frame clones, some missing. In the table there are approximately 110,000 clones, more than 90% of which are singletons. Material: peripheral blood, obtained on day 0 of AZD1222 vaccination. These receptor sequences come from an adult in good health.

This chain links TRBV12-3 or TRBV12-4 with TRBJ1-2; 8 nucleotides align to TRBD1. The V gene end was trimmed by 5 bases and the J gene end by 7 bases; junction bases not matched to a gene: 6. This CDR3 has 13 residues. DNA of the CDR3: TGTGCCAGCAGTAGGACAGGGAGCGTTGGCTACACCTTC. It specifies CASSRTGSVGYTF.

This chain links TRBV6-5 with TRBJ1-2, with 8 bases identical to TRBD1. CDR1 MNHEY and CDR2 SVGAGI come from the germline V gene. The CDR3 runs 15 residues. Unmatched junction bases numbered 11, after V lost 5 bases and J lost 6 bases. The CDR3 protein is CASSLFLQGEDGYTF. Here the CDR3 DNA reads TGTGCCAGCAGTCTATTTTTACAGGGGGAGGATGGCTACACCTTC.

V and J are TRBV5-4 and TRBJ1-1; D is perhaps TRBD1 (5 bases). Germline V lookup: CDR1 SGHNT, CDR2 YYREEE (reference sequence). The CDR3 contains 14 residues. Trimming took off 4 bases at V and 4 bases at J, with 14 bases between the two ends. This CDR3 is CASSHPVGPTEAFF. CDR3 bases: TGTGCCAGCAGCCACCCCGTGGGGCCCACTGAAGCTTTCTTT.

This CDR3 reads CASTVGVGNTIYF. As DNA, the CDR3 is TGTGCCAGCACCGTGGGGGTCGGAAACACCATATATTTT. The rearrangement links TRBV28 to TRBJ1-3, with a tentative D call TRBD1 (5 bases). Germline V gives CDR1 MDHEN, CDR2 SYDVKM. V dropped 7 bases and J dropped 4 bases, with 11 bases sitting between them. CDR3 length equals 13 residues.

This CDR3 reads CASSLGGLSTDTQYF. Written as DNA, the CDR3 is TGTGCCAGCAGCTTGGGAGGACTCAGCACAGATACGCAGTATTTT. The rearrangement links TRBV5-4 to TRBJ2-3, with a possible D match to TRBD2 (5 bases). V was clipped by 0 bases and J by 0 bases, with 8 bases between them. Germline V gene data show CDR1 as SGHNT and CDR2 as YYREEE (reference sequence). This CDR3 spans 15 amino acids.